This TCR beta chain was profiled in a study of blood T cells in healthy people across ages. Study findings and constraints: PBMCs were not sorted, which prevented a conclusive comparison of naive versus antigen-experienced cells.

The authors ran a second PCR of about 7 to 11 cycles using a sample-barcoded 5' primer and a J-beta primer mix. Per sample, CDR3-containing paired-end reads numbered at least 2.5 million. One entry per CDR3 protein results from TCRdb running MiXCR on the 5' RACE reads. Here the sample spans approximately 780,000 distinct CDR3 sequences, around 25% being singletons. In germline, CDR1 is ENHRY, CDR2 SYGVKD. Trimming shortened V by 0 bases and J by 6 bases, and 20 bases separated the two germline ends. The CDR3 is 17 amino acids. With regard to this clonotype: Its antigen remains unidentified.

These data are also associated with another study on T cells of mothers and their children. That paper states: The effect of thymic selection on TCR recombination output is similar between related and unrelated pairs.

Material: blood. This chain uses TRBV10-3 with TRBJ1-2; a weak D match, TRBD1 (6 bases). The TCR originated in a boy younger than 18 in good health. CDR3 residues: CAISESSPGWGADGYTF. CDR3 coding DNA: TGTGCCATCAGTGAGTCGAGTCCTGGTTGGGGGGCTGATGGCTACACCTTC.